A selection of T cell receptor beta chains follows, all from one sample in a study of identical twins. TCRdb re-called the 5' RACE reads through MiXCR, storing one row per CDR3 protein. The data contain 450,000 to 500,000 distinct CDR3 sequences, 14% of them singletons. In addition, the sample was reused for a study of yellow fever vaccine responses in identical twins.

Sequencing was performed on CD4+ T cells sorted from blood. The receptors stem from a young woman in good health. Each CDR3 is given with its conserved first and last residue. A D gene is named only where the DNA matches it firmly. Part of the rows lack a size; the others show once, few, many or a class for expanded clones.

clone_size: .; j_call: TRBJ2-3; d_call: .; v_call: TRBV7-2; cdr3_nt: TGTGCCAGCAGTCGCGATGCGGGGGCCTGGACAGATACGCAGTATTTT; cdr3_aa: CASSRDAGAWTDTQYF
clone_size: .; j_call: TRBJ2-7; d_call: TRBD1; v_call: TRBV12-3/TRBV12-4; cdr3_nt: TGTGCCAGCAAATCAGGGGGCGGTATCTACGAGCAGTACTTC; cdr3_aa: CASKSGGGIYEQYF
clone_size: .; j_call: TRBJ2-5; d_call: .; v_call: TRBV6-2/TRBV6-3; cdr3_nt: TGTGCCAGCAGTCCCAGGGGAAAAACGGGAGAGACCCAGTACTTC; cdr3_aa: CASSPRGKTGETQYF
clone_size: .; j_call: TRBJ2-3; d_call: .; v_call: TRBV10-3; cdr3_nt: TGTGCCACCTACCGGGACCAGGCCGATACGCAGTATTTT; cdr3_aa: CATYRDQADTQYF
clone_size: few; j_call: TRBJ1-2; d_call: .; v_call: TRBV6-2/TRBV6-3; cdr3_nt: TGTGCCAGCAGTTACCTATCAGTTGGTGGCTACACCTTC; cdr3_aa: CASSYLSVGGYTF
clone_size: many; j_call: TRBJ2-1; d_call: TRBD2; v_call: TRBV29-1; cdr3_nt: TGCAGCGTTGAAGAAGGGACTAGCAGCTCCTACAATGAGCAGTTCTTC; cdr3_aa: CSVEEGTSSSYNEQFF
clone_size: once; j_call: TRBJ2-7; d_call: .; v_call: TRBV5-1; cdr3_nt: TGCGCCAGCAGCTTGGATCCGGGAGCCTCCTACAATGAGCAGTACTTC; cdr3_aa: CASSLDPGASYNEQYF
clone_size: few; j_call: TRBJ2-5; d_call: TRBD1; v_call: TRBV10-3; cdr3_nt: TGTGCCATCAGCGGACAGGGGGGAGAGACCCAGTACTTC; cdr3_aa: CAISGQGGETQYF
clone_size: .; j_call: TRBJ2-7; d_call: TRBD1; v_call: TRBV6-5; cdr3_nt: TGTGCCAGCAGTTCAACAGGGGTCACGTACTTC; cdr3_aa: CASSSTGVTYF
clone_size: many; j_call: TRBJ2-1; d_call: TRBD1; v_call: TRBV28; cdr3_nt: TGTGCCAGCAGACCCCCAGGGGGCCGCGACTCCTACAATGAGCAGTTCTTC; cdr3_aa: CASRPPGGRDSYNEQFF
clone_size: .; j_call: TRBJ2-1; d_call: .; v_call: TRBV9; cdr3_nt: TGTGCCAGCAGCGTAGTTGAGGGTCCCTACAATGAGCAGTTCTTC; cdr3_aa: CASSVVEGPYNEQFF
clone_size: many; j_call: TRBJ2-7; d_call: .; v_call: TRBV6-2/TRBV6-3; cdr3_nt: TGTGCCAGCGTTCGACTAAATACCTACGAGCAGTACTTC; cdr3_aa: CASVRLNTYEQYF
clone_size: .; j_call: TRBJ2-3; d_call: .; v_call: TRBV20-1; cdr3_nt: TGCAGTGCTAGAGAAGGGTCAGGGGCTGAAGATACGCAGTATTTT; cdr3_aa: CSAREGSGAEDTQYF
clone_size: .; j_call: TRBJ2-3; d_call: TRBD2; v_call: TRBV20-1; cdr3_nt: TGCAGTGCCCTAACCTTACTAGCGGACCTCACAGATACGCAGTATTTT; cdr3_aa: CSALTLLADLTDTQYF
clone_size: many; j_call: TRBJ2-7; d_call: .; v_call: TRBV5-1; cdr3_nt: TGCGCCAGCAGCTACCAGACAGATCACTACGAGCAGTACTTC; cdr3_aa: CASSYQTDHYEQYF
clone_size: .; j_call: TRBJ1-1; d_call: TRBD1; v_call: TRBV20-1; cdr3_nt: TGCACTCCAGGGGGGGTATCGAACACTGAAGCTTTCTTT; cdr3_aa: CTPGGVSNTEAFF
clone_size: few; j_call: TRBJ2-1; d_call: .; v_call: TRBV7-6; cdr3_nt: TGTGCCAGCAGCCCGGTTAGCGGACCTTACAATGAGCAGTTCTTC; cdr3_aa: CASSPVSGPYNEQFF
clone_size: .; j_call: TRBJ1-5; d_call: .; v_call: TRBV18; cdr3_nt: TGTGCCAGCTCACGGGAGGGATGGGCAGGCAATCAGCCCCAGCATTTT; cdr3_aa: CASSREGWAGNQPQHF
clone_size: once; j_call: TRBJ2-1; d_call: TRBD2; v_call: TRBV7-2; cdr3_nt: TGTGCCAGCAGCTTAGCGCTGGGACTAGCCTTAAATGAGCAGTTCTTC; cdr3_aa: CASSLALGLALNEQFF
clone_size: few; j_call: TRBJ2-5; d_call: .; v_call: TRBV25-1; cdr3_nt: TGTGCCAGCAGTGAAGGGTCCGGACTCTCGTTTGAGACCCAGTACTTC; cdr3_aa: CASSEGSGLSFETQYF
clone_size: many; j_call: TRBJ2-1; d_call: TRBD2; v_call: TRBV24-1; cdr3_nt: TGTGCCACCAGTGATCCCCCTCTAGCGGGGGGCTACAATGAGCAGTTCTTC; cdr3_aa: CATSDPPLAGGYNEQFF
clone_size: few; j_call: TRBJ1-1; d_call: TRBD1; v_call: TRBV20-1; cdr3_nt: TGCAGTGCTGACAGGGGGGGGAACACTGAAGCTTTCTTT; cdr3_aa: CSADRGGNTEAFF
clone_size: .; j_call: TRBJ2-1; d_call: .; v_call: TRBV30; cdr3_nt: TGTGCCTGGGGGCGGGACGCCGAGGGTTGGCAGTTCTTC; cdr3_aa: CAWGRDAEGWQFF
clone_size: .; j_call: TRBJ2-1; d_call: .; v_call: TRBV3-1; cdr3_nt: TGTGCCAGCAGCCAAGCAGTCTTAGAGGGCCTGCAGTTCTTC; cdr3_aa: CASSQAVLEGLQFF
clone_size: .; j_call: TRBJ1-5; d_call: .; v_call: TRBV29-1; cdr3_nt: TGCAGCGTTGTTTTGGGGGATAAGGACGGGCGAGGGCCCCAGCATTTT; cdr3_aa: CSVVLGDKDGRGPQHF
clone_size: many; j_call: TRBJ2-1; d_call: .; v_call: TRBV3-1; cdr3_nt: TGTGCCAGCAGCCAATACGGGGGGCATTACAATGAGCAGTTCTTC; cdr3_aa: CASSQYGGHYNEQFF
clone_size: .; j_call: TRBJ2-7; d_call: .; v_call: TRBV5-1; cdr3_nt: TGCGCCAGCGGAAAAACAGGGGGCGCGGATAGCGGGAGTTCCGAGCAGTACTTC; cdr3_aa: CASGKTGGADSGSSEQYF
clone_size: few; j_call: TRBJ2-2; d_call: .; v_call: TRBV6-5; cdr3_nt: TGTGCCAGCAGTTACTCGGGGGGACCGAGCACCGGGGAGCTGTTTTTT; cdr3_aa: CASSYSGGPSTGELFF
clone_size: .; j_call: TRBJ2-2; d_call: .; v_call: TRBV2; cdr3_nt: TGTGCCAGCAGTGAAGTCCACACCACCGGGGAGCTGTTTTTT; cdr3_aa: CASSEVHTTGELFF
clone_size: .; j_call: TRBJ2-1; d_call: .; v_call: TRBV9; cdr3_nt: TGTGCCAGCAGCGTAAAAATGGGTAGCTTAGGGAGTGAGCAGTTCTTC; cdr3_aa: CASSVKMGSLGSEQFF
clone_size: few; j_call: TRBJ2-5; d_call: TRBD2; v_call: TRBV4-1; cdr3_nt: TGCGCCAGCGGCGGAACTAGCGTCCAGACCCAGTACTTC; cdr3_aa: CASGGTSVQTQYF
clone_size: few; j_call: TRBJ2-7; d_call: TRBD2; v_call: TRBV20-1; cdr3_nt: TGCAGTGCTAGAGCCGCGGGAGTTAGCTACGAGCAGTACTTC; cdr3_aa: CSARAAGVSYEQYF
clone_size: .; j_call: TRBJ1-2; d_call: .; v_call: TRBV7-2; cdr3_nt: TGTGCCAGCAGCTTAGTTGATTCCTATGGCTACACCTTC; cdr3_aa: CASSLVDSYGYTF
clone_size: many; j_call: TRBJ2-1; d_call: .; v_call: TRBV12-3/TRBV12-4; cdr3_nt: TGTGCCAGCAGTTTGATAGAGTGGAACAATGAGCAGTTCTTC; cdr3_aa: CASSLIEWNNEQFF
clone_size: .; j_call: TRBJ2-7; d_call: .; v_call: TRBV5-6; cdr3_nt: TGTGCCAGCTCACCCACCGAACAGGGACATGCAATCGACGAGCAGTACTTC; cdr3_aa: CASSPTEQGHAIDEQYF
clone_size: .; j_call: TRBJ2-7; d_call: .; v_call: TRBV7-8; cdr3_nt: TGTGCCAGCAGCTTAGCTGGTAGCGACTACGAGCAGTACTTC; cdr3_aa: CASSLAGSDYEQYF
clone_size: once; j_call: TRBJ2-5; d_call: TRBD2; v_call: TRBV20-1; cdr3_nt: TGCAGTGCTAGAGAGAGAAAGCGGGACTTGGAGACCCAGTACTTC; cdr3_aa: CSARERKRDLETQYF
clone_size: .; j_call: TRBJ2-1; d_call: TRBD2; v_call: TRBV6-2/TRBV6-3; cdr3_nt: TGTGCCAGCAGTTACTCGACGGCTAGCGGGAGGGGTTACAATGAGCAGTTCTTC; cdr3_aa: CASSYSTASGRGYNEQFF
clone_size: few; j_call: TRBJ1-2; d_call: TRBD1; v_call: TRBV5-1; cdr3_nt: TGCGCCAGCAGCTTTACAGGGGGACCTAACTATGGCTACACCTTC; cdr3_aa: CASSFTGGPNYGYTF
clone_size: .; j_call: TRBJ2-1; d_call: TRBD2; v_call: TRBV3-1; cdr3_nt: TGTGCCTGCAGCCAAGTGTCCGGGACTAGCGGGAGGGGCTCCTACAATGAGCAGTTCTTC; cdr3_aa: CACSQVSGTSGRGSYNEQFF
clone_size: few; j_call: TRBJ2-7; d_call: TRBD2; v_call: TRBV11-1; cdr3_nt: TGTGCCAGCAGCCCTAGCGGGAGAATTGGGGAGCAGTACTTC; cdr3_aa: CASSPSGRIGEQYF
clone_size: few; j_call: TRBJ2-2; d_call: .; v_call: TRBV5-1; cdr3_nt: TGCGCCAGCAGCTTTCCGCCCCAGGGTGAGGGAACCGGGGAGCTGTTTTTT; cdr3_aa: CASSFPPQGEGTGELFF
clone_size: few; j_call: TRBJ2-2; d_call: .; v_call: TRBV4-3; cdr3_nt: TGCGCCAGCAGCCAAGACTCCGAAACCGGGGAGCTGTTTTTT; cdr3_aa: CASSQDSETGELFF